The rows below give T cell receptor beta chains drawn from one sample of a study of response to subunit inactivated influenza vaccine. TCRdb re-analysed the RT-PCR reads in MiXCR, keeping a single row per CDR3 protein. There are approximately 490,000 distinct CDR3 sequences in the sample; less than 7.5% occur only once, and around 14% lies in the top ten. This material consisted of PBMCs from blood, taken about 24 months after vaccination. These receptors were collected from a man between 50 and 69 years old who received an inactivated influenza vaccine. Both conserved end residues are part of each CDR3. A D gene is named only where the DNA matches it firmly. Only part of the rows carry a size: once, few, many, or a class if the clone is expanded.

NA	few	TRBV5-1	TRBJ2-5	CASSLERAARGVGGTQYF	TGCGCCAGCAGCTTGGAGCGGGCGGCCAGGGGCGTCGGAGGGACCCAGTACTTC
TRBD2	many	TRBV20-1	TRBJ2-1	CSARSGSPLGDNEQFF	TGCAGTGCCCGTAGCGGGAGTCCGCTAGGGGACAATGAGCAGTTCTTC
TRBD1	many	TRBV5-5	TRBJ2-7	CASSLIAFGTGSYEQYF	TGTGCCAGCAGCTTAATTGCTTTTGGGACAGGGTCGTACGAGCAGTACTTC
NA	few	TRBV5-5	TRBJ2-2	CASSFLPGANTGELFF	TGTGCCAGCAGCTTTCTCCCCGGGGCGAACACCGGGGAGCTGTTTTTT
NA	NA	TRBV10-3	TRBJ2-2	CAISPIRSGEPNTGELFF	TGTGCCATCAGTCCTATTCGATCAGGGGAACCGAACACCGGGGAGCTGTTTTTT
NA	few	TRBV20-1	TRBJ2-5	CSPVGETQYF	TGCAGCCCTGTAGGGGAGACCCAGTACTTC
TRBD1	few	TRBV29-1	TRBJ2-7	CSVEEGAGGGEQYF	TGCAGCGTTGAAGAAGGGGCAGGGGGCGGCGAGCAGTACTTC
NA	few	TRBV9	TRBJ2-7	CASSGGTDSYEQYF	TGTGCCAGCAGCGGCGGGACAGACTCCTACGAGCAGTACTTC
NA	NA	TRBV20-1	TRBJ2-1	CSARGGVGRNEQFF	TGCAGTGCTAGGGGCGGGGTGGGGAGGAATGAGCAGTTCTTC
NA	many	TRBV4-1	TRBJ2-5	CASSRLETETQYF	TGCGCCAGCAGCCGACTCGAAACGGAGACCCAGTACTTC
NA	NA	TRBV4-3	TRBJ2-3	CASSQDRTSSDTQYF	TGCGCCAGCAGCCAAGATCGAACTAGCAGTGATACGCAGTATTTT